Included here is one T cell receptor (beta chain) sequence, with context. The sample belongs to a study of blood T cell repertoires in COVID-19. Turning to the study itself: T cells, B-cell-depleted T cells, or PBMCs provided the cDNA or gDNA that served as material.

Residents of 24 US areas, aged roughly 18 to 90 years, made up the participants. People in the exposed group encountered a COVID-19 case within 2 weeks before entering the study. TCRdb's copy holds only in-frame clones and misses some; the assay was immunoSEQ multiplex PCR. The table lists around 140,000 clones, 75% to 90% of them singletons. This receptor was obtained from a woman in her thirties or forties who had been exposed to COVID-19. Source material: PBMCs or T cells enriched from blood (not recorded which).

In DNA, the CDR3 is TGTGCCAGCAGTCTCCAACCCGGGACAGGGGGCTTAGCTGAAGCTTTCTTT. Translating it yields CASSLQPGTGGLAEAFF. This chain uses TRBV27 with TRBJ1-1, with TRBD1 identical over 12 bases. Germline CDR1 MNHEY, CDR2 SMNVEV (reference sequence). The CDR3 runs to 17 residues. Trimming at V came to 5 bases and at J to 6 bases, leaving 13 bases not matched to a gene.